This T cell receptor beta chain was found in a study of patients and donors after allogeneic stem cell transplantation. There are a few counts of this clonotype. With 2 bases removed from V and 10 bases from J, the gap between germline ends came to 8 bases. This CDR3 contains 11 residues. Each CDR3 protein is one row after TCRdb ran MiXCR on the RT-PCR reads. The top ten clones hold around 3% of a sample with approximately 150,000 distinct CDR3 sequences, over 25% of them seen once. This clonotype was obtained from a human donor who was either an allogeneic HSCT recipient or a stem cell or donor lymphocyte infusion donor (not recorded which). It is not recorded whose cells these are; they may come from a transplant donor. The sequencing input was blood, either unsorted or a sorted T cell fraction (not recorded which). The rearrangement links TRBV12-3 or TRBV12-4 to TRBJ1-1; D ambiguous. CDR3 coding DNA: TGTGCCAGCAGTTTAACGCCGAGAGCTTTCTTT. Translation gives CASSLTPRAFF.